Presented here are 10 T cell receptor beta chains from one specimen sequenced in a study of human T cells and chemical hapten exposure. Time point described: patch test 1, 2 weeks after DPC sensitization. As for treatment: therapeutic diphenylcyclopropenone sensitization with weekly scalp DPC. Each CDR3 protein gets one entry after TCRdb re-called the RACE reads with MiXCR. Of tens of thousands of distinct CDR3 sequences listed, more than 9% are singletons. The sample was whole blood, taken in connection with sensitization to the hapten diphenylcyclopropenone (DPC). The receptors here all came from a man aged 40-50 years with alopecia areata. Some clones in this sample may be carry-over from other donors' samples.

This clonotype has a handful of counts. This chain connects TRBV29-1 to TRBJ1-2; D gene ambiguous. Trimming removed 5 bases from V and 0 bases from J, with 10 bases in between. The CDR3 has 13 residues. The germline gives CDR1 SQVTM, CDR2 ANQGSEA. DNA of the CDR3: TGCAGCGTTTCCCGGGCCTCTAACTATGGCTACACCTTC. It codes for CSVSRASNYGYTF.

The chain links TRBV20-1 to TRBJ1-1; D is unresolved. This CDR3 has 12 amino acids. Germline CDR1 is DFQATT and CDR2 is SNEGSKA (reference sequence). V shed 6 bases and J shed 1 base, with 9 bases lying between them. CDR3 sequence reads: CSARYGNTEAFF. CDR3 in DNA: TGCAGTGCAAGGTATGGGAACACTGAAGCTTTCTTT.

The rearrangement uses TRBV4-3 and TRBJ1-3, with D perhaps matching TRBD1 (5 bases). Germline CDR1 reads LGHNA; CDR2 reads YSLEER. This CDR3 is built from 16 residues. V shed 0 bases and J shed 2 bases, with 11 bases lying between them. The CDR3 coding sequence is TGCGCCAGCAGCCAAGATCTGAGGGGTGCTGGAAACACCATATATTTT. Protein sequence: CASSQDLRGAGNTIYF.

The sample holds a few counts of this clonotype. V usage is TRBV19 and J usage is TRBJ2-3; no definite D call. The germline V and J ends were trimmed by 4 bases and 2 bases, with 10 bases remaining between them. Germline V gene data show CDR1 as LNHDA and CDR2 as SQIVND (reference sequence). This CDR3 comprises 14 residues. In DNA form, the CDR3 reads TGTGCCAGTAGTAGAAAGAGAGACACAGATACGCAGTATTTT. Protein product: CASSRKRDTDTQYF.

This clonotype was found a few times. The chain carries TRBV7-9 and TRBJ1-1; TRBD1 agrees at 8 bases. This CDR3 has 14 amino acids. Germline V gives CDR1 SEHNR, CDR2 FQNEAQ (reference sequence). The V and J ends lost 2 bases and 3 bases, in that order; junction bases with no gene match: 2. The DNA for the CDR3 is TGTGCCAGCAGCTTATCAGGGGGCTACACTGAAGCTTTCTTT. Amino acids: CASSLSGGYTEAFF. The variable domain in full, with the rest retrieved from reference TRBV7-9 and TRBJ1-1, is DTGVSQNPRHKITKRGQNVTFRCDPISEHNRLYWYRQTLGQGPEFLTYFQNEAQLEKSRLLSDRFSAERPKGSFSTLEIQRTEQGDSAMYLCASSLSGGYTEAFFGQGTRLTVV.

This clonotype occurred many times. The gene calls are TRBV2 and TRBJ2-6; 9 bases line up with TRBD2. Germline V gene sequence: CDR1 SNHLY, CDR2 FYNNEI. The trim removed 6 bases at V and 2 bases at J, leaving 5 bases unmatched. The CDR3 covers 16 residues. The CDR3 DNA reads TGTGCCAGCAGGATAGCGGGAGCCCCTGGGGCCAACGTCCTGACTTTC. Protein: CASRIAGAPGANVLTF. Filled out from reference TRBV2 and TRBJ2-6, the complete variable domain reads EPEVTQTPSHQVTQMGQEVILRCVPISNHLYFYWYRQILGQKVEFLVSFYNNEISEKSEIFDDQFSVERPDGSNFTLKIRSTKLEDSAMYFCASRIAGAPGANVLTFGAGSRLTVL.

This clonotype has only a few counts. This chain links TRBV28 with TRBJ1-5; 9 bases line up with TRBD1. This CDR3 spans 14 amino acids. Germline values: CDR1 MDHEN, CDR2 SYDVKM. The V gene end was trimmed by 6 bases and the J gene end by 5 bases; junction bases not matched to a gene: 5. CDR3 protein: CASRGQGIDQPQHF. The CDR3 nucleotides are TGTGCCAGCAGGGGACAGGGCATAGATCAGCCCCAGCATTTT.

This clonotype was seen once. V gene TRBV7-2 combines with J gene TRBJ2-6; TRBD2 might be the D (6 bases). CDR1 SGHTA and CDR2 FQGNSA come from the germline V gene. The V end lost 1 base, the J end lost 5 bases, and 9 bases lay between the germline ends. The CDR3 is 15 residues long. The CDR3 is CASSLGGVWANVLTF. CDR3 nucleotide sequence: TGTGCCAGCAGCTTAGGGGGGGTCTGGGCCAACGTCCTGACTTTC.

The chain carries TRBV28 and TRBJ1-5; D is uncertain. Germline V CDR1 and CDR2: MDHEN, SYDVKM. The CDR3 is made up of 11 amino acids. V was pared by 3 bases and J by 7 bases, with 4 bases between. The CDR3 region is CASSLGQPQHF. In DNA, the CDR3 is TGTGCCAGCAGTTTGGGCCAGCCCCAGCATTTT.

The rearrangement links TRBV20-1 to TRBJ1-5; the D gene is possibly TRBD1 (5 bases). Germline loops: CDR1 DFQATT, CDR2 SNEGSKA (reference sequence). V lost 6 bases and J 10 bases, leaving 16 bases between the germline ends. The length of the CDR3 is 12 residues. This CDR3 reads CSARERGRPQHF. Here the CDR3 DNA reads TGCAGTGCGCGGGAGAGGGGCAGACCCCAGCATTTT.